The 26 T cell receptor beta chains listed next were all sequenced from one sample in a study of OX40 agonist ivuxolimab in advanced cancers. TCRdb's table, derived via immunoSEQ multiplex PCR, lists solely in-frame clones and lacks some. The table includes about 15,000 clones, around four fifths detected once. Sample: CD4+ or CD8+ T cells sorted from blood, taken in a trial of the OX40 agonist ivuxolimab. These receptors all stem from an adult with an advanced solid tumor such as melanoma, head and neck, liver or kidney cancer.

Concerning this clone: A read error may produce the germline difference seen at one junction end. The chain carries TRBV5-8 and TRBJ1-1, with D maybe TRBD1 (6 bases). The CDR3 loop spans 17 amino acids. CDR1 is SGHTS and CDR2 is YDEGEE in the germline V gene. The CDR3 spells CASSQDSGVRVNTEAFF. The DNA of the CDR3 is TGCGCCAGCAGCCAAGATTCAGGGGTAAGAGTGAACACTGAAGCTTTCTTT.

This clone was seen a single time. The V and J genes are TRBV19 and TRBJ2-5; D possibly corresponds to TRBD1 (7 bases). Germline V lookup: CDR1 LNHDA, CDR2 SQIVND (reference sequence). The CDR3 sequence is 17 residues long. Trimming left V 3 bases short and J 1 base short, with 18 bases between. The DNA for the CDR3 is TGTGCCAGTAGTATCTATGGGCCAGGGGGGTTCCAAGAGACCCAGTACTTC. Its translation is CASSIYGPGGFQETQYF.

The chain carries TRBV2 and TRBJ2-2, with D possibly being TRBD1 (5 bases). The CDR3 sequence is 19 residues long. The germline V gene has CDR1 SNHLY and CDR2 FYNNEI. V was clipped by 3 bases and J by 0 bases, with 20 bases between them. The CDR3 loop is CASSEHPPQAYTNTGELFF. The CDR3 DNA follows: TGTGCCAGCAGTGAGCATCCGCCACAGGCCTATACGAACACCGGGGAGCTGTTTTTT.

For the CDR3, the DNA is TGCGCCAGCAGCTTGTGGCGGGAGGGTAACGGGAATACGCAGTATTTT. This sequence encodes CASSLWREGNGNTQYF. The chain has TRBV5-1 and TRBJ2-3; 9 bases align to TRBD2. Germline trimming cut 1 base from V and 7 bases from J; bases unmatched to any gene: 10. The CDR3 sequence is 16 residues long. Germline V lookup: CDR1 SGHRS, CDR2 YFSETQ.

This clone was picked up a small number of times. V usage is TRBV9 and J usage is TRBJ2-6; 13 positions agree with TRBD2. V trimming: 4 bases; J trimming: 1 base; junction bases outside the gene matches: 5. The CDR3 is made up of 18 amino acids. Germline values: CDR1 SGDLS, CDR2 YYNGEE. CDR3: CASSTGLAGISGANVLTF. The CDR3 region has the DNA TGTGCCAGCAGCACGGGACTAGCGGGGATTTCTGGGGCCAACGTCCTGACTTTC.

The chain joins TRBV6-5 to TRBJ1-1, with a possible D match to TRBD1 (6 bases). Germline CDR1 and CDR2: MNHEY and SVGAGI. V lost 5 bases and J lost 5, with 18 bases in between. CDR3 length equals 15 residues. The CDR3 reads CASSSRGGARTEAFF. DNA for the CDR3: TGTGCCAGCAGTAGTCGGGGGGGGGCGAGAACTGAAGCTTTCTTT.

V gene TRBV5-6 combines with J gene TRBJ2-7; D gene unclear. CDR1 SGHDT and CDR2 YYEEEE come from the germline V gene. The V gene lost 2 bases and the J gene lost 3 bases, with 6 bases spanning the gap. This CDR3 is 12 amino acids long. Here the CDR3 reads CASSLQNYEQYF. For the CDR3, the DNA is TGTGCCAGCAGCTTACAGAACTACGAGCAGTACTTC. Drawing the rest from reference TRBV5-6 and TRBJ2-7, the complete variable domain is DAGVTQSPTHLIKTRGQQVTLRCSPKSGHDTVSWYQQALGQGPQFIFQYYEEEERQRGNFPDRFSGHQFPNYSSELNVNALLLGDSALYLCASSLQNYEQYFGPGTRLTVT.

This sequence joins TRBV19 and TRBJ2-1, with TRBD2 matching 10 bases. In germline, CDR1 is LNHDA, CDR2 SQIVND (reference sequence). The junction had 6 bases not matched to a gene; V was cut back by 6 bases and J by 4 bases. The CDR3 runs 15 residues. CDR3 sequence: CASSIGTSDYNEQFF. CDR3 DNA sequence: TGTGCCAGTAGCATCGGGACTAGCGATTACAATGAGCAGTTCTTC. The full variable domain, in which reference TRBV19 and TRBJ2-1 provide the parts outside the CDR3, is DGGITQSPKYLFRKEGQNVTLSCEQNLNHDAMYWYRQDPGQGLRLIYYSQIVNDFQKGDIAEGYSVSREKKESFPLTVTSAQKNPTAFYLCASSIGTSDYNEQFFGPGTRLTVL.

A single count supports this clone. V and J are TRBV6-1 and TRBJ2-7; 7 nucleotides align to TRBD1. Trimming at V came to 3 bases and at J to 3 bases, leaving 5 bases not matched to a gene. CDR1 and CDR2 from the germline V gene are MNHNS and SASEGT. The CDR3 covers 14 residues. The CDR3 reads CASSEYRGGYEQYF. The CDR3 DNA follows: TGTGCCAGCAGTGAGTACAGGGGCGGCTACGAGCAGTACTTC.

This clone was found a few times. The rearrangement joins TRBV6-6 to TRBJ1-2; 10 positions agree with TRBD1. The CDR3 contains 16 residues. The ends lost 11 bases at V and 7 bases at J; junction bases unmatched: 19. CDR1 MNHNY and CDR2 SVGAGI come from the germline V gene (reference sequence). This chain's CDR3 is CAVFTSPRDRGPGYTF. In nucleotides, the CDR3 is TGTGCCGTTTTTACCTCCCCCCGGGACAGGGGACCTGGCTACACCTTC.

J is TRBJ2-5 and V is TRBV12-5; TRBD1 matches 8 bases. V shed 2 bases and J 4 bases; nucleotides not matched to a gene: 9. This CDR3 comprises 16 residues. In germline, CDR1 is LGHNT, CDR2 FRNRAP. CDR3 loop: CASGLTSGQGGETQYF. DNA of the CDR3: TGTGCTAGTGGTTTGACCAGTGGACAGGGCGGAGAGACCCAGTACTTC.

The chain uses TRBV4-1 and TRBJ2-1; possible D gene TRBD2, 5 bases. Germline CDR1 MGHRA, CDR2 YSYEKL. V dropped 3 bases and J dropped 0 bases, with 9 bases sitting between them. This CDR3 contains 15 residues. The CDR3 spells CASSQTRDSYNEQFF. Here the CDR3 DNA reads TGCGCCAGCAGCCAGACCCGGGACTCCTACAATGAGCAGTTCTTC.

The CDR3 protein is CASSQASVLAGGDNEQFF. For the CDR3, the DNA is TGTGCCAGCAGCCAAGCATCCGTCCTAGCGGGGGGGGACAATGAGCAGTTCTTC. V and J are TRBV14 and TRBJ2-1; TRBD2 matches 12 bases. The CDR3 sequence is 18 residues long. The V segment lost 1 base and the J segment 5 bases; nucleotides outside the gene matches: 9. The germline V gene has CDR1 SGHDN and CDR2 FVKESK.

The chain combines TRBV19 with TRBJ2-7; the D is unclear. This CDR3 has 13 amino acids. Germline CDR1 reads LNHDA; CDR2 reads SQIVND (reference sequence). The ends were cut back, 0 bases at V and 0 bases at J, with 3 bases in the middle. This CDR3 reads CASSIEPSYEQYF. CDR3 DNA sequence: TGTGCCAGTAGTATAGAGCCCTCCTACGAGCAGTACTTC. The full variable domain, its missing parts supplied by reference TRBV19 and TRBJ2-7, is DGGITQSPKYLFRKEGQNVTLSCEQNLNHDAMYWYRQDPGQGLRLIYYSQIVNDFQKGDIAEGYSVSREKKESFPLTVTSAQKNPTAFYLCASSIEPSYEQYFGPGTRLTVT.

V is TRBV2 and J is TRBJ2-7; D is unresolved. Trimming removed 2 bases from V and 2 bases from J, with 13 bases in between. Germline CDR1 SNHLY, CDR2 FYNNEI. CDR3 length equals 15 residues. DNA for the CDR3: TGTGCCAGCAGTGAAACCCCCAGTCTCCCCTACGAGCAGTACTTC. Encoded protein: CASSETPSLPYEQYF.

V and J are TRBV5-4 and TRBJ2-7; 7 bases agree with TRBD2. Germline CDR1 is SGHNT and CDR2 is YYREEE (reference sequence). There are 15 residues in the CDR3. The V and J ends lost 4 bases and 2 bases, in that order; junction bases with no gene match: 9. The chain's CDR3 is CASSVKSSGAYEQYF. The CDR3 DNA reads TGTGCCAGCAGCGTTAAGTCTAGCGGAGCCTACGAGCAGTACTTC. Together with reference TRBV5-4 and TRBJ2-7, the CDR3 gives the full variable domain: ETGVTQSPTHLIKTRGQQVTLRCSSQSGHNTVSWYQQALGQGPQFIFQYYREEENGRGNFPPRFSGLQFPNYSSELNVNALELDDSALYLCASSVKSSGAYEQYFGPGTRLTVT.

The chain employs TRBV7-9 and TRBJ2-1; tentatively, D is TRBD1 (5 bases). Germline V gene sequence: CDR1 SEHNR, CDR2 FQNEAQ (reference sequence). V was clipped by 0 bases and J by 8 bases, with 14 bases between them. The CDR3 consists of 15 residues. The DNA for the CDR3 is TGTGCCAGCAGCTTAGCGCTGGGCAGGGTGGATGAGCAGTTCTTC. Translation gives CASSLALGRVDEQFF.

This chain's CDR3 is CASSSAGPNTGELFF. The DNA of the CDR3 is TGTGCCAGCAGCTCTGCGGGGCCGAACACCGGGGAGCTGTTTTTT. The chain links TRBV7-6 to TRBJ2-2; tentative D call: TRBD2 (6 bases). The germline V gene has CDR1 SGHVS and CDR2 FNYEAQ. Trimming pared 4 bases from V and 0 bases from J, leaving 9 bases between. CDR3 size: 15 residues.

This chain connects TRBV15 to TRBJ2-2, with TRBD2 matching 10 bases. Per germline, CDR1 LNHNV and CDR2 YYDKDF (reference sequence). The ends lost 1 base at V and 7 bases at J; junction bases unmatched: 12. This CDR3 is 18 amino acids long. The CDR3 sequence: CATSRGLWSGGAGGELFF. The CDR3 DNA is TGTGCCACCAGCAGAGGACTTTGGAGCGGGGGGGCCGGCGGGGAGCTGTTTTTT.

The chain carries TRBV7-8 and TRBJ1-2; unclear D gene. The germline CDR1 and CDR2 sequences are SGHVS and FQNEAQ. Trimming left V 1 base short and J 7 bases short, with 16 bases between. This CDR3 contains 15 residues. The CDR3 bases are TGTGCCAGCAGCTTAGTAGTTACGGGGTTCTCTGGCTACACCTTC. It translates to CASSLVVTGFSGYTF.

The rearrangement links TRBV7-3 to TRBJ2-2; D is ambiguous. The CDR3 is made up of 15 amino acids. The V gene lost 1 base and the J gene lost 7 bases, with 13 bases spanning the gap. From germline, CDR1 is SGHTA and CDR2 FQGTGA. CDR3 region: CASSLNPGSGGELFF. CDR3 nucleotides: TGTGCCAGCAGCTTAAATCCCGGGTCGGGCGGGGAGCTGTTTTTT.

The J gene is TRBJ1-2, the V gene TRBV7-9, with TRBD1 identical over 8 bases. This CDR3 has 15 residues. V shed 5 bases and J 4 bases; nucleotides not matched to a gene: 9. CDR1 and CDR2 from the germline V gene are SEHNR and FQNEAQ (reference sequence). CDR3 sequence reads: CASSVPDRGGYGYTF. CDR3 nucleotide sequence: TGTGCCAGCAGCGTACCAGACAGGGGCGGCTATGGCTACACCTTC.

This clone appeared once. The chain is built from TRBV2 and TRBJ1-2, with 7 bases fitting TRBD1. Germline V gene data show CDR1 as SNHLY and CDR2 as FYNNEI. The CDR3 is 16 residues long. J lost 3 bases, V lost 5 bases, and 12 bases had no gene match. DNA of the CDR3: TGTGCCAGCAGTCCAGACCAACAGGGGTGGGACTATGGCTACACCTTC. As protein: CASSPDQQGWDYGYTF.

This clone was counted once. The chain combines TRBV19 with TRBJ2-7, with D uncertain. V was shortened by 3 bases and J by 2 bases, with 17 bases between the two germline ends. Germline values: CDR1 LNHDA, CDR2 SQIVND (reference sequence). The CDR3 is made up of 16 amino acids. CDR3 DNA: TGTGCCAGTAGTATCTCTTTAGGCTGGGCACCCTACGAGCAGTACTTC. Its protein is CASSISLGWAPYEQYF.

The gene calls are TRBV9 and TRBJ2-1; D is undetermined. In germline, CDR1 is SGDLS, CDR2 YYNGEE. The V and J ends lost 3 bases and 2 bases respectively, with 12 bases between them. The length of the CDR3 is 15 residues. The CDR3 loop reads CASSGGSGPYNEQFF. The CDR3 DNA reads TGTGCCAGCAGCGGGGGTTCAGGTCCCTACAATGAGCAGTTCTTC.

V is TRBV2 and J is TRBJ2-5; a weak D match, TRBD2 (6 bases). V lost 5 bases to trimming and J lost 2 bases, with 9 bases between them. CDR3 size: 13 residues. Looked up from germline, CDR1 is SNHLY and CDR2 is FYNNEI. CDR3 nucleotides: TGTGCCAGCAGTCGGGGGTCACAAGAGACCCAGTACTTC. It specifies CASSRGSQETQYF.